Presented here are 26 T cell receptor beta chains from one specimen sequenced in a study of T cell clonality in common variable immunodeficiency. TCRdb keeps only in-frame clones here, not all; method: immunoSEQ multiplex PCR. This record lists tens of thousands of clones, none seen once only, and the top ten clones contain approximately 5.9%. Sequencing used peripheral blood mononuclear cells. The receptors were gathered from a person aged 18 to 70 in good health.

This clone appeared many times. Sequencing ends 3 residues short of the CDR3 end; the germline J gene provides the rest. The chain couples TRBV30 to TRBJ1-1; D may be TRBD1 (5 bases). This CDR3 region has 13 residues. The germline V gene encodes CDR1 GTSNPN and CDR2 SVGIG (reference sequence). The V gene lost 2 bases and the J gene lost 2 bases, with 9 bases spanning the gap. Incomplete CDR3 DNA: TGTGCCTGGAGTTTGCAGGGCAACACTGAA. Its protein product is CAWSLQGNTE. The entire CDR3 is CAWSLQGNTEAFF. The full variable domain, rest sourced from reference TRBV30 and TRBJ1-1, is SQTIHQWPATLVQPVGSPLSLECTVEGTSNPNLYWYRQAAGRGLQLLFYSVGIGQISSEVPQNLSASRPQDRQFILSSKKLLLSDSGFYLCAWSLQGNTEAFFGQGTRLTVV.

This clone was seen repeatedly, ten times or more. This specimen includes other DNA sequences encoding the same CDR3. The CDR3 here is CASSLEQAAYGYTF. The CDR3 bases that were read are TGTGCCAGCAGCCTTGAACAGGCTGCCTATGGC. The chain joins TRBV11-2 to TRBJ1-2, with a weak D call TRBD1 (5 bases). The read terminates 3 residues before the CDR3 end, so the remaining end is supplied by the germline J gene. CDR1 is SGHAT and CDR2 is FQNNGV in the germline V gene. Trimming removed 5 bases from V and 4 bases from J, with 14 bases in between. The CDR3 totals 14 residues.

This clone was seen many times. The read halts 3 residues ahead of the CDR3 end, with the missing end drawn from the germline J gene. This chain joins TRBV10-3 and TRBJ2-7; a possible D gene is TRBD1 (5 bases). CDR1 and CDR2 (germline): ENHRY, SYGVKD. Trimming shortened V by 2 bases and J by 3 bases, and 8 bases separated the two germline ends. There are 13 residues in the CDR3. The CDR3 loop is CAISEQTDYEQYF. The DNA read from the CDR3 is TGTGCCATCAGTGAGCAGACAGACTACGAG.

This clone was observed many times. The read comes to an end 3 residues before the CDR3 does, leaving the germline J gene to fill in the end. V gene TRBV9 combines with J gene TRBJ2-1; the D gene is possibly TRBD1 (5 bases). This CDR3 comprises 15 residues. Trimming pared 0 bases from V and 5 bases from J, leaving 12 bases between. Germline loops: CDR1 SGDLS, CDR2 YYNGEE. CDR3 DNA (partial): TGTGCCAGCAGCGTAGGATCAGGGCCCAACAATGAG. Protein sequence: CASSVGSGPNNE. The full CDR3 reads CASSVGSGPNNEQFF.

There are a few counts of this clone. Germline is not matched at one junction end, which may reflect a read error. The read comes to an end 3 residues before the CDR3 does, leaving the germline J gene to fill in the end. V usage is TRBV5-8 and J usage is TRBJ2-7; D unclear. The CDR3 covers 13 residues. The germline V gene has CDR1 SGHTS and CDR2 YDEGEE. Incomplete CDR3 DNA: TGTACCAGCAGGTTGACGGGTGCCTACGAG. Protein sequence: CTSRLTGAYE. The CDR3 as a whole reads CTSRLTGAYEQYF.

This clone appeared a few times. The read ends 3 residues early relative to the CDR3; the germline J gene fills the gap. This chain links TRBV19 with TRBJ2-3, with 8 bases fitting TRBD1. CDR1 and CDR2 (germline): LNHDA, SQIVND (reference sequence). The CDR3 length is 14 residues. CDR3 region: CASSIRTGIETQYF. The sequenced CDR3 bases are TGTGCCAGTAGTATAAGGACAGGGATAGAGACG.

This clone was observed at least ten times. The read terminates 3 residues before the CDR3 end, so the remaining end is supplied by the germline J gene. The chain has TRBV6-2 or TRBV6-3 and TRBJ2-5; 7 nucleotides agree with TRBD2. Trimming at V came to 2 bases and at J to 1 base, leaving 10 bases not matched to a gene. CDR3 length: 17 residues. In germline, CDR1 is MNHEY, CDR2 SVGEGT. The sequenced CDR3 bases are TGTGCCAGCAGTTACGAGTTCGAGCGGGGACCCCAAGAGACC. Protein product: CASSYEFERGPQET. The entire CDR3 reads CASSYEFERGPQETQYF.

Many counts were recorded for this clone. Sequencing ends 3 residues short of the CDR3 end; the germline J gene provides the rest. The gene calls are TRBV30 and TRBJ1-2; D remains ambiguous. CDR1 GTSNPN and CDR2 SVGIG come from the germline V gene (reference sequence). The CDR3 is made up of 13 amino acids. Deletions cut 2 bases from V and 0 bases from J, with 7 bases between. The CDR3 DNA, read in part, is TGTGCCTGGAGTTGGCCACCTAACTATGGC. Translated, it gives CAWSWPPNYG. The whole CDR3 region reads CAWSWPPNYGYTF.

The table lists this clone with a few counts. The read ends 3 residues before the CDR3 terminus; that terminus is restored from the germline J gene. The gene calls are TRBV5-1 and TRBJ2-7; 8 bases are a match to TRBD1. V lost 2 bases, J lost 2 bases, and 3 bases stayed unmatched. CDR3 length: 14 amino acids. Germline V gives CDR1 SGHRS, CDR2 YFSETQ. The sequenced CDR3 bases are TGCGCCAGCAGCTTACGACAGGGGCCCTACGAG. Translation gives CASSLRQGPYE. The CDR3, in full, reads CASSLRQGPYEQYF.

This clone was detected many times. The read comes to an end 3 residues before the CDR3 does, leaving the germline J gene to fill in the end. The rearrangement joins TRBV7-2 to TRBJ1-5; TRBD1 might be the D (5 bases). The CDR3 consists of 15 residues. V was trimmed by 1 base and J by 3 bases, leaving 10 bases between them. Germline loops: CDR1 SGHTA, CDR2 FQGNSA. The CDR3 sequence: CASSLGGALNQPQHF. The sequenced CDR3 bases are TGTGCCAGCAGCTTAGGTGGGGCCCTCAATCAGCCC.

This clone came up many times. Partial CDR3 DNA: TGTGCTAGTGGTTTGTCCCTAACTAGCGGGGGCCGCACAGATACG. It specifies CASGLSLTSGGRTDT. The whole CDR3 region reads CASGLSLTSGGRTDTQYF. The chain has TRBV12-5 and TRBJ2-3; 11 bases are a match to TRBD2. The CDR3 end falls 3 residues outside the read, so it is completed with the germline J gene. V lost 2 bases and J lost 1; bases outside the gene matches: 8. Germline CDR1 and CDR2: LGHNT and FRNRAP. The CDR3 loop spans 18 amino acids.

Note on this clone: The read gets to within 3 residues of the CDR3 end, and the germline J gene fills in the rest. The chain combines TRBV20-1 with TRBJ1-2; D is possibly TRBD1 (6 bases). Per the germline V gene, CDR1 is DFQATT and CDR2 is SNEGSKA (reference sequence). The CDR3 sequence is 16 residues long. CDR3 in amino acids: CSAWTSGGATQETYTF. The sequenced part of the CDR3 DNA is TGCAGTGCTTGGACTAGCGGGGGGGCTACCCAAGAGACC.

This clone was recorded a few times. The CDR3 goes on 3 residues after the read ends, and that part is filled in from the germline J gene. The chain carries TRBV2 and TRBJ1-1; D is perhaps TRBD1 (5 bases). The CDR3 is made up of 13 amino acids. Germline CDR1 reads SNHLY; CDR2 reads FYNNEI. Partial CDR3 DNA: TGTGCCAGCGGGGCAGGGAGGGAAAACATT. Its protein product is CASGAGRENI. The entire CDR3 is CASGAGRENIAFF.

This clone was detected ten times or more. The sequenced part of the CDR3 DNA is TGTGCCAGCAGCTTATTCCCAGGAGAGACC. Translation: CASSLFPGET. The entire CDR3 protein is CASSLFPGETQYF. The chain links TRBV7-7 to TRBJ2-5; the D is unclear. With the read ending 3 residues before the CDR3 end, the germline J gene is used to fill in that end. Germline loops: CDR1 SSHAT, CDR2 FNYEAQ (reference sequence). The CDR3 sequence is 13 residues long. V was clipped by 2 bases and J by 4 bases, with 8 bases between them.

This clone was seen repeatedly, ten times or more. The read finishes 3 residues shy of the CDR3 end, and the germline J gene is used to complete it. The sample contains more than one DNA sequence encoding this CDR3. The gene calls are TRBV29-1 and TRBJ2-7, with D unclear. Germline V gene lookup returns CDR1 SQVTM and CDR2 ANQGSEA. Trimming left V 4 bases short and J 4 bases short, with 8 bases between. This CDR3 comprises 11 residues. This CDR3 reads CSVVNSYEQYF. CDR3 DNA, as far as it was read: TGCAGCGTTGTTAACAGTTACGAG.

This clone was observed many times. The read stops 3 residues short of the end of the CDR3; the missing end is completed from the germline J gene. V is TRBV5-1 and J is TRBJ1-4; no clear D. V lost 2 bases to trimming and J lost 7 bases, with 3 bases between them. This CDR3 is 11 amino acids long. The V gene's germline CDR1 is SGHRS and CDR2 YFSETQ. CDR3 DNA, as far as it was read: TGCGCCAGCAGCTTAGGTGAAAAA. Protein sequence: CASSLGEK. The whole CDR3 reads CASSLGEKLFF.

This clone has a count of ten or more. The read is 3 residues too short to cover the CDR3 end, so that end is filled in from the germline J gene. The rearrangement links TRBV15 to TRBJ2-7, with D possibly matching TRBD1 (5 bases). Germline CDR1 is LNHNV and CDR2 is YYDKDF (reference sequence). With 3 bases removed from V and 6 bases from J, the gap between germline ends came to 18 bases. This CDR3 has 15 residues. The CDR3 loop reads CATSSTADSQTEQYF. The part of the CDR3 DNA that was read is TGTGCCACCAGCAGCACCGCCGACAGCCAGACCGAG.

The table lists this clone with many counts. CDR3 DNA (partial): TGCAGCGTTAACAGGAACTATGGC. Translating gives CSVNRNYG. The CDR3 reads in full as CSVNRNYGYTF. The chain joins TRBV29-1 to TRBJ1-2; the D gene is possibly TRBD1 (5 bases). The read finishes 3 residues shy of the CDR3 end, and the germline J gene is used to complete it. CDR1 is SQVTM, CDR2 ANQGSEA, per germline. Trimming stripped 5 bases from V and 2 bases from J, with 6 bases between. CDR3 length: 11 amino acids.

This clone was observed many times. The CDR3 end falls 3 residues outside the read, so it is completed with the germline J gene. This chain connects TRBV5-1 to TRBJ2-1; TRBD1 agrees at 7 bases. Germline V gene data show CDR1 as SGHRS and CDR2 as YFSETQ. V was pared by 6 bases and J by 2 bases, with 8 bases of the junction left unmatched. The CDR3 spans 15 residues. The CDR3 sequence: CASTLMTGTYNEQFF. Partial CDR3 DNA: TGCGCCAGCACCCTTATGACAGGGACCTACAATGAG. The full variable domain, completed using reference TRBV5-1 and TRBJ2-1, is KAGVTQTPRYLIKTRGQQVTLSCSPISGHRSVSWYQQTPGQGLQFLFEYFSETQRNKGNFPGRFSGRQFSNSRSEMNVSTLELGDSALYLCASTLMTGTYNEQFFGPGTRLTVL.

Partial CDR3 DNA: TGTGCCAGCAGCTTAGAGCGGGGGTTGTTGGATACG. It is translated as CASSLERGLLDT. The full-length CDR3 reads as CASSLERGLLDTQYF. V gene TRBV7-9 combines with J gene TRBJ2-3; TRBD2 matches at 8 bases. With the read ending 3 residues before the CDR3 end, the germline J gene is used to fill in that end. This CDR3 has 15 residues. Germline CDR1 is SEHNR and CDR2 is FQNEAQ (reference sequence). V lost 1 base, J lost 6 bases, and 6 bases stayed unmatched.

This clone was seen many times. The CDR3: CALGQTKETQYF. Incomplete CDR3 DNA: TGTGCCCTAGGACAGACTAAAGAGACC. The chain joins TRBV30 to TRBJ2-5; possible D gene TRBD1, 6 bases. The sequence runs out 3 residues before the end of the CDR3; the remainder is reconstructed from the germline J gene. The CDR3 spans 12 residues. Germline values: CDR1 GTSNPN, CDR2 SVGIG (reference sequence). With 8 bases removed from V and 3 bases from J, the gap between germline ends came to 13 bases.

This clone came up many times. The CDR3 end falls 3 residues outside the read, so it is completed with the germline J gene. The chain joins TRBV7-7 to TRBJ2-1, with 7 nucleotides matching TRBD2. Germline V gives CDR1 SSHAT, CDR2 FNYEAQ (reference sequence). CDR3 length: 15 residues. Trimming cost V 4 bases and J 5 bases; bases outside gene matches: 8. The CDR3 bases that were read are TGTGCCAGCAGCTCGGGACTAAGCAGGGACAATGAG. This translates into CASSSGLSRDNE. The whole CDR3 protein reads CASSSGLSRDNEQFF.

This clone was observed at least ten times. With the read ending 3 residues before the CDR3 end, the germline J gene is used to fill in that end. The V and J genes are TRBV9 and TRBJ2-7; possibly TRBD1 for D (6 bases). V lost 0 bases to trimming and J lost 3 bases, with 13 bases between them. The CDR3 is made up of 15 amino acids. CDR1 is SGDLS, CDR2 YYNGEE, per germline. Here the CDR3 reads CASSVVTGYGYEQYF. The DNA read from the CDR3 is TGTGCCAGCAGCGTAGTGACAGGCTACGGCTACGAG.

Ten or more counts support this clone. A read error may account for a junction end that differs from germline. With the read ending 3 residues before the CDR3 end, the germline J gene is used to fill in that end. This chain uses TRBV4-2 with TRBJ1-3; the D gene is possibly TRBD1 (5 bases). Per germline, CDR1 LGHNA and CDR2 YNFKEQ. CDR3 length equals 16 residues. CDR3 bases read: TGCGCCAGCAGCCAAGACAGTGGACACTCTGGAAACACC. It specifies CASSQDSGHSGNT. The CDR3 as a whole reads CASSQDSGHSGNTIYF.

This clone was seen repeatedly, ten times or more. The CDR3 end falls 3 residues outside the read, so it is completed with the germline J gene. The chain couples TRBV18 to TRBJ1-1; perhaps TRBD1 as D (6 bases). Per the germline V gene, CDR1 is KGHSH and CDR2 is LQKENI. The CDR3 extends over 13 amino acids. Trimming stripped 1 base from V and 3 bases from J, with 6 bases between. CDR3 DNA, as far as it was read: TGTGCCAGCTCACCACAGGGGGACACTGAA. It specifies CASSPQGDTE. The full CDR3 protein reads CASSPQGDTEAFF.

This clone turned up a few times. Read coverage stops 3 residues before the CDR3 terminus; the germline J gene supplies the remainder. The rearrangement uses TRBV5-1 and TRBJ2-7; 14 bases are shared with TRBD2. There are 16 residues in the CDR3. Trimming removed 4 bases from V and 2 bases from J; junction bases left unmatched: 5. CDR1 SGHRS and CDR2 YFSETQ come from the germline V gene. The CDR3 loop is CASSVGLAGGTYEQYF. The sequenced CDR3 bases are TGCGCCAGCAGCGTTGGACTAGCGGGGGGCACCTACGAG.